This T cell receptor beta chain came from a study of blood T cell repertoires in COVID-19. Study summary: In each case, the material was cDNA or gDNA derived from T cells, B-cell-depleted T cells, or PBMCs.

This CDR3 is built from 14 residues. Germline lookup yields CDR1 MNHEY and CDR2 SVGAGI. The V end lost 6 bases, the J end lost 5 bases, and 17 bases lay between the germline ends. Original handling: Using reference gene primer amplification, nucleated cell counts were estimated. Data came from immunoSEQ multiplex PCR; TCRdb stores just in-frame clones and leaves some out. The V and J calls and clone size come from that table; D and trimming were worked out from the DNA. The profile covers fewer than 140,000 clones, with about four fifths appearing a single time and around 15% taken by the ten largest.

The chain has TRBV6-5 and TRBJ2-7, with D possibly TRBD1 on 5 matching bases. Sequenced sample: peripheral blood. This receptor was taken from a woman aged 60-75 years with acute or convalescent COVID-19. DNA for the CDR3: TGTGCCAGCAGAGTCGTCGGTAAGGGGCACGAGCAGTACTTC. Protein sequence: CASRVVGKGHEQYF.